The rows below give T cell receptor beta chains drawn from one sample of a study of siplizumab effects on memory and regulatory T cells. Produced via immunoSEQ multiplex PCR; TCRdb's table is partial and in-frame only. The sample carries approximately 100,000 clones, approximately 90% recorded once. The sample was Tregs sorted from blood. These receptors were collected from a human donor in good health. CDR3s include the opening cysteine and the closing phenylalanine or tryptophan. D genes are given only for firm matches. The size of a clone is reported for some rows only, either as once, few or many, or as a class for expanded clones.

NA	TRBD2	TRBV6-1	TRBJ2-3	TGTGCCAGCAGTGAGAGGACTAGCCTTAGCACAGATACGCAGTATTTT	CASSERTSLSTDTQYF
NA	NA	TRBV5-4	TRBJ2-1	TGTGCCAGCAGCACCGTAAACAATGAGCAGTTCTTC	CASSTVNNEQFF
NA	NA	TRBV29-1	TRBJ1-2	TGCAGCGGGGGGACGGAAGACTATGGCTACACCTTC	CSGGTEDYGYTF
NA	NA	TRBV6-6	TRBJ1-6	TGTGCCAGCAGTTACCAGCAGTCGTATAATTCACCCCTCCACTTT	CASSYQQSYNSPLHF
NA	TRBD2	TRBV7-3	TRBJ2-1	TGTGCCAGCAGCAGGGGGACTAGCGGGAGAATAGGCAATGAGCAGTTCTTC	CASSRGTSGRIGNEQFF
NA	NA	TRBV11-2	TRBJ1-3	TGTGCCAGCAGCTTAGAACCTGCGGTCTCTGGAAACACCATATATTTT	CASSLEPAVSGNTIYF
NA	TRBD1	TRBV19	TRBJ2-3	TGCGCGACAGGGCTGAGGGATACGCAGTATTTT	CATGLRDTQYF
NA	NA	TRBV11-3	TRBJ2-1	TGTGCCAGCAGCTTAGCTTCTGTCAATGAGCAGTTCTTC	CASSLASVNEQFF
NA	TRBD1	TRBV28	TRBJ1-5	TGTGCCAGCAGTCGACGGGACAGGGTACTCCAAGATATCTTAAATCAGCCCCAGCATTTT	CASSRRDRVLQDILNQPQHF
NA	TRBD2	TRBV18	TRBJ2-2	TGTGCCAGCTCACCACCGGGACTAGGTAGCGGCGGGGAGCTGTTTTTT	CASSPPGLGSGGELFF
NA	TRBD1	TRBV6-1	TRBJ2-2	TGTGCCAGCAGTGGCAGGGGGCTGGGCACCGGGGAGCTGTTTTTT	CASSGRGLGTGELFF
NA	NA	TRBV6-6	TRBJ2-3	TGTGCCAGCAGAGTGCAGGGGAGCACAGATACGCAGTATTTT	CASRVQGSTDTQYF
NA	TRBD1	TRBV5-3	TRBJ1-1	TGTGCCAGAACCTCACGGGACAGGGGTGCCATGAACACTGAAGCTTTCTTT	CARTSRDRGAMNTEAFF
NA	NA	TRBV30	TRBJ1-2	TGTGCCTGGGCTCGACTGGGTTACGGCTACACCTTC	CAWARLGYGYTF
once	NA	TRBV19	TRBJ1-5	TGTGCCAGTAGTAGGGGACGCAGGTCAAATCCCCAGCATTTT	CASSRGRRSNPQHF
once	NA	TRBV6-1	TRBJ1-5	TGTGCCAGCAGTGAAGCCCCTTTCTTGGGACAGCCCCAGCATTTT	CASSEAPFLGQPQHF
NA	NA	TRBV19	TRBJ2-7	TGTGCCAGTAGTTCCCGGCAGGGGCTCTCCTACGAGCAGTACTTC	CASSSRQGLSYEQYF
once	NA	TRBV4-1	TRBJ2-7	TGCGCCAGCAGCCAAGGGGGCACAGGGCACTACGAGCAGTACTTC	CASSQGGTGHYEQYF
NA	NA	TRBV7-8	TRBJ2-5	TGTGCCAGCACCCTAGGGGTCACCCAAGAGACCCAGTACTTC	CASTLGVTQETQYF
few	TRBD1	TRBV5-1	TRBJ2-2	TGCGCCAGCAGCCTTTCCGGGACAGGGATCACCGGGGAGCTGTTTTTT	CASSLSGTGITGELFF
few	NA	TRBV6-1	TRBJ1-2	TGTGCCAGCATCCACCCGGTGGGAAACTATGGCTACACCTTC	CASIHPVGNYGYTF
NA	NA	TRBV27	TRBJ1-5	TGTGCCAGCAGTTTAAGGGGACGGGTTCAGCCCCAGCATTTT	CASSLRGRVQPQHF
once	NA	TRBV30	TRBJ1-4	TGTGCCTGGAGTGGGCCCCTCCTCCTGGCAACTAATGAAAAACTGTTTTTT	CAWSGPLLLATNEKLFF
NA	NA	TRBV21-1	TRBJ2-7	TGTGCCAGCAGGGGGGCCGAGCAGTACTTC	CASRGAEQYF
NA	NA	TRBV5-1	TRBJ1-5	TGCGCCAGCAGCTTGACGACAGGAAATCAGCCCCAGCATTTT	CASSLTTGNQPQHF
once	TRBD2	TRBV10-2	TRBJ2-3	TGCGCCAGCCGACTAGCGGGCGACGCAGATACGCAGTATTTT	CASRLAGDADTQYF
once	TRBD1	TRBV6-1	TRBJ2-1	TGTGCCAGCAGCAGGGACAGGGGGCAGGATGAGCAGTTCTTC	CASSRDRGQDEQFF
NA	TRBD1	TRBV6-5	TRBJ1-3	TGTGCCAGCGCAAGACAGGGTTTGGCTGGAAACACCATATATTTT	CASARQGLAGNTIYF
NA	TRBD1	TRBV9	TRBJ1-6	TGTGCCAGCAGCCTGACCGGACAGGGGGGTTCACCCCTCCACTTT	CASSLTGQGGSPLHF
NA	NA	TRBV19	TRBJ1-4	TGTGCCAGTAGGACCGACAGGAGTAATGAAAAACTGTTTTTT	CASRTDRSNEKLFF
few	NA	TRBV10-2	TRBJ2-3	TGCGCCAGCAGTGCCGCCACATTCACAGATACGCAGTATTTT	CASSAATFTDTQYF
NA	NA	TRBV25-1	TRBJ1-1	TGTGCCAGCAGTGACCATACTCCGAACACTGAAGCTTTCTTT	CASSDHTPNTEAFF
once	TRBD2	TRBV4-2	TRBJ2-1	TGTGCCAGCAGCCAAACTAGCGAGTACAATGAGCAGTTCTTC	CASSQTSEYNEQFF
NA	NA	TRBV6-1	TRBJ2-5	TGTGCCAGCAGTCATGAGACCCAGTACTTC	CASSHETQYF
NA	TRBD1	TRBV10-3	TRBJ1-5	TGTGCCATCAGTGAGTCGACCGGGACAGGGGTTCAGCCCCAGCATTTT	CAISESTGTGVQPQHF
once	TRBD1	TRBV5-1	TRBJ1-2	TGCGCCAGCAGCTCAGCTTTTCAGGGGGTCTATGGCTACACCTTC	CASSSAFQGVYGYTF
once	TRBD2	TRBV9	TRBJ2-1	TGTGCCAGCAGCGTAGCTACTAGCGGCTACAATGAGCAGTTCTTC	CASSVATSGYNEQFF
NA	NA	TRBV5-6	TRBJ2-1	TGTGCCAGCATCTCCGACAGGTACAATGAGCAGTTCTTC	CASISDRYNEQFF
NA	TRBD1	TRBV2	TRBJ1-3	TGTGCCAGCAGTAGGACAGGGTTTGGAAACACCATATATTTT	CASSRTGFGNTIYF
NA	NA	TRBV18	TRBJ2-6	TGTGCCAGCTCACTAATTAGCGGGGCCAACGTCCTGACTTTC	CASSLISGANVLTF
NA	NA	TRBV19	TRBJ1-1	TGTGCCAGTAGTATAGATGGGTCCCCAGTAAGATGGACTGAAGCTTTCTTT	CASSIDGSPVRWTEAFF
NA	NA	TRBV28	TRBJ2-1	TGTGCCAGCAGTTCCCAGGGTGCCTACAATGAGCAGTTCTTC	CASSSQGAYNEQFF
NA	TRBD1	TRBV19	TRBJ1-1	TGTGCCAGTAGTCCTGGGGACAGGCACACTGAAGCTTTCTTT	CASSPGDRHTEAFF
NA	TRBD1	TRBV2	TRBJ1-1	TGTGCCAGCAGTGATCCGGGACAGGGGGCCACTGAAGCTTTCTTT	CASSDPGQGATEAFF
NA	TRBD2	TRBV5-1	TRBJ2-1	TGCGCCAGCAGCTCCCTCCTACCGGGACTAGCGGGAAACGATGAGCAGTTCTTC	CASSSLLPGLAGNDEQFF
NA	TRBD1	TRBV5-8	TRBJ1-4	TGTGCCAGCACCCTTCATCGACAGGGGGGTGCAACTAATGAAAAACTGTTTTTT	CASTLHRQGGATNEKLFF
NA	NA	TRBV25-1	TRBJ2-2	TGTGCCAGCAGTGAGTCCCGTATCGGCACCGGGGAGCTGTTTTTT	CASSESRIGTGELFF
NA	TRBD2	TRBV19	TRBJ2-2	TGTGCCAGCCGGACTAGCGGGAGAGACACCGGGGAGCTGTTTTTT	CASRTSGRDTGELFF
NA	NA	TRBV29-1	TRBJ1-3	TGCAGCGTTGACGAAGCGGGGGCGGACACCATATATTTT	CSVDEAGADTIYF
NA	NA	TRBV6-6	TRBJ2-7	TGTGCCAGCAGTCCGCGGACGGCTACTTCCTACGAGCAGTACTTC	CASSPRTATSYEQYF
NA	TRBD1	TRBV6-1	TRBJ1-2	TGTGCCAGCGGCACAGGGGGCAACTATGGCTACACCTTC	CASGTGGNYGYTF
NA	NA	TRBV6-1	TRBJ2-3	TGTGCCATCCCAGATACGCAGTATTTT	CAIPDTQYF
NA	NA	TRBV6-5	TRBJ2-2	TGTGCCAGCACCTGGGTGGAGATGGCCGGGGAGCTGTTTTTT	CASTWVEMAGELFF